This T cell receptor beta chain is drawn from a study of blood T cells in healthy people across ages. This clonotype appeared a single time. The V and J ends lost 2 bases and 4 bases respectively, with 14 bases between them. Germline CDR1 and CDR2: ENHRY and SYGVKD. The CDR3 sequence is 15 residues long. Alongside a J-beta primer mix, a sample-barcoded 5' primer served in a second PCR lasting 7 to 11 cycles. TCRdb passed the 5' RACE reads through MiXCR, listing each CDR3 protein once. In the table there are 1.5 million to 2 million distinct CDR3 sequences, around 50% of which are singletons. The chain has TRBV10-3 and TRBJ1-1; no clear D gene. The sequenced material came from blood. The TCR originated in a woman aged 40 to 55 in good health. This chain's CDR3 is CAISEPGPGGTEAFF. CDR3 nucleotides: TGTGCCATCAGTGAGCCCGGACCCGGAGGCACTGAAGCTTTCTTT.